These T cell receptor beta chains were read from a single sample in a study of blood T cell repertoires in COVID-19. Libraries were prepared by immunoSEQ multiplex PCR; TCRdb keeps only in-frame clonotypes and omits some of them. This table has some 180,000 clones, about 85% appearing once. The source material was peripheral blood. Source of these receptors: a man between 60 and 75 years old with active or convalescent COVID-19. Both conserved end residues are part of each CDR3. The D gene is left open where the match is weak. Clone size is not always given. Where it is, it says once, few, many or a class for expanded clones.

abundance	v_gene	j_gene	d_gene	CDR3nt	CDR3aa
few	TRBV4-1	TRBJ2-2	TRBD2	TGCGCCAGCAGCCAAGGTGCGGGACTAGCGGAATCCGGGGAGCTGTTTTTT	CASSQGAGLAESGELFF
-	TRBV27	TRBJ1-2	TRBD1	TGTGCCAGCAGTTCGGTAGGACAGGCCACGTATAACTATGGCTACACCTTC	CASSSVGQATYNYGYTF
-	TRBV9	TRBJ2-1	TRBD2	TGTGCCAGCAGCGCCAACCCCCAGCGGGGGAGCTACAATGAGCAGTTCTTC	CASSANPQRGSYNEQFF
-	TRBV4-2	TRBJ2-3	-	TGTGCCAGCAGCCAAGACCAACCCCGGGGAGCGCCGACAGATACGCAGTATTTT	CASSQDQPRGAPTDTQYF
-	TRBV9	TRBJ1-2	-	TGTGCCAGCAGCCCCCCGACAGGTAGTGGCTACACCTTC	CASSPPTGSGYTF
-	TRBV5-1	TRBJ2-2	-	TGCGCCAGCAGCTTGGGGACAGTAGAGACCGGGGAGCTGTTTTTT	CASSLGTVETGELFF
-	TRBV24-1	TRBJ2-1	TRBD2	TGTGCCACCAGTGACGCCGGGACTAGTAACTACAATGAGCAGTTCTTC	CATSDAGTSNYNEQFF
-	TRBV2	TRBJ2-3	TRBD1	TGTGCCAGCAGAGCGACAGGGGGCACAGATACGCAGTATTTT	CASRATGGTDTQYF
-	TRBV7-3	TRBJ2-1	-	TGTGCCAGCAGCTCCGGGACACCCCTCTACAATGAGCAGTTCTTC	CASSSGTPLYNEQFF
-	TRBV4-2	TRBJ2-2	TRBD2	TGTGCCAGCAGCCAAGTAGCGGGGGGGCCTGTCGGGGAGCTGTTTTTT	CASSQVAGGPVGELFF
once	TRBV24-1	TRBJ2-4	-	TGTGCCACCAGTGATTTCGTAGGGGGATCAAACATTCAGTACTTC	CATSDFVGGSNIQYF
-	TRBV24-1	TRBJ2-2	TRBD1	TGTGCCACCAGTGATCGGACAGGGGGCGAGGACACCGGGGAGCTGTTTTTT	CATSDRTGGEDTGELFF
once	TRBV2	TRBJ1-2	-	TGTGCCAGCAGGGGTCAGGCGAATTATGGCTACACCTTC	CASRGQANYGYTF
-	TRBV21-1	TRBJ1-2	-	TGTGCCAGCACCGGTAGTGGACAGGGGACCCTAGGCTACACCTTC	CASTGSGQGTLGYTF
-	TRBV29-1	TRBJ2-6	-	TGCAGCGTTGAAGAAGGGGCGGGAGGGGCCAACGTCCTGACTTTC	CSVEEGAGGANVLTF
-	TRBV18	TRBJ1-6	-	TGTGCCAGCTCACCCCTCAGCTCAGAGGGGAGGAATTCACCCCTCCACTTT	CASSPLSSEGRNSPLHF
-	TRBV7-9	TRBJ2-3	TRBD1	TGTGCCAGCAGCTCAATGTTAGGGCAGGGGGCCACAGATACGCAGTATTTT	CASSSMLGQGATDTQYF
-	TRBV29-1	TRBJ1-2	TRBD1	TGCAGCGTCGGAGACAGGGGAGGCGGCTACACCTTC	CSVGDRGGGYTF
-	TRBV19	TRBJ1-2	-	TGTGCCAGTAGAGATCTACAGGGTTACTATGGCTACACCTTC	CASRDLQGYYGYTF
once	TRBV5-6	TRBJ2-3	TRBD2	TGTGCCAGCAGCTTGTCTAGCGGGGGATACCGCACAGATACGCAGTATTTT	CASSLSSGGYRTDTQYF
few	TRBV19	TRBJ1-5	-	TGTGCCAGTAGTATCGAGGGATTCCAGCCCCAGCATTTT	CASSIEGFQPQHF
-	TRBV6-5	TRBJ1-6	-	TGTGCCAGCATAGGGGGAGGGGGTTCACCCCTCCACTTT	CASIGGGGSPLHF
-	TRBV4-1	TRBJ2-5	TRBD1	TGCGCCAGCAGCCAGGAGGACAGGGGACGAGAGACCCAGTACTTC	CASSQEDRGRETQYF
-	TRBV7-9	TRBJ2-2	-	TGTGCCAGCAGCTTAGCGAGGGGGGGAGCGAACACCGGGGAGCTGTTTTTT	CASSLARGGANTGELFF
-	TRBV29-1	TRBJ1-1	-	TGCAGCGTGGGGAACAAAGCGGGGGGGACTGAAGCTTTCTTT	CSVGNKAGGTEAFF
-	TRBV6-5	TRBJ1-3	TRBD1	TGTGCCACTCAGGGGGCGATAGCTGGAAACACCATATATTTT	CATQGAIAGNTIYF
-	TRBV7-9	TRBJ1-3	-	TGTGCCACTCCGCGGGAGAGCTCTGGAAACACCATATATTTT	CATPRESSGNTIYF
-	TRBV5-1	TRBJ1-1	-	TGCGCCAGCAGACTTGGGTCAGGGAACACTGAAGCTTTCTTT	CASRLGSGNTEAFF
-	TRBV6-2/TRBV6-3	TRBJ2-5	TRBD1	TGTGCCAGCAGCCGACAGGGGGCAGAGACCCAGTACTTC	CASSRQGAETQYF
-	TRBV24-1	TRBJ2-5	-	TGTGCCACCAGTGATCACAGGGGAGGAGAGACCCAGTACTTC	CATSDHRGGETQYF
-	TRBV5-1	TRBJ2-3	TRBD1	TGCGCCAGCAGCCCGGACAGGAGCACAGATACGCAGTATTTT	CASSPDRSTDTQYF